Below, 6 T cell receptor beta chains from the same sample are listed, as sequenced in a study of T cells in Graves' hyperthyroidism and ophthalmopathy. Template material for amplifying TCR beta CDR3 regions consisted of RNA transcripts. First-round RT-PCR of the TCR CDR3 relied on the HTBI primer set. TCRdb recomputed calls from the multiplex PCR reads with MiXCR, one row per CDR3 protein. The sample has a few hundred thousand distinct CDR3 sequences, approximately 14% seen once. Sequenced: blood. Source of these receptors: a woman aged 18 to 35 with Graves' hyperthyroidism that later progressed to Graves' ophthalmopathy.

This clonotype was picked up a small number of times. The genes are TRBV5-1 and TRBJ2-5; D assignment may be TRBD1 or TRBD2 (5 bases each). V dropped 2 bases and J dropped 2 bases, with 10 bases sitting between them. CDR1 and CDR2 (germline): SGHRS, YFSETQ. The CDR3 is 14 residues long. The CDR3 here is CASSLGTGQETQYF. The CDR3 nucleotides are TGCGCCAGCAGCTTAGGGACCGGTCAAGAGACCCAGTACTTC.

Of note for this clonotype: A much larger clone is a single base away; this may be a read error. The chain links TRBV20-1 to TRBJ1-2, with 7 bases lining up with TRBD1. Germline loops: CDR1 DFQATT, CDR2 SNEGSKA (reference sequence). V lost 3 bases and J lost 6; bases outside the gene matches: 7. This CDR3 region has 13 residues. The CDR3 region has the DNA TGCAGTGCTAGCGAACAGGGGTTCCATGGCTACACCTTC. Translated: CSASEQGFHGYTF.

Ten or more counts support this clonotype. The V and J genes are TRBV7-9 and TRBJ1-2, with TRBD1 as a possible D gene (6 bases). Germline V gives CDR1 SEHNR, CDR2 FQNEAQ (reference sequence). V was pared by 3 bases and J by 6 bases, with 11 bases between. The CDR3 is made up of 13 amino acids. The CDR3 protein is CASSFEGGNGYTF. The CDR3 DNA reads as TGTGCCAGCAGCTTTGAGGGGGGGAATGGCTACACCTTC.

The J gene is TRBJ2-7, the V gene TRBV6-1, with D possibly being TRBD2 (6 bases). The length of the CDR3 is 15 residues. Germline V gives CDR1 MNHNS, CDR2 SASEGT. The ends were cut back, 6 bases at V and 2 bases at J, with 17 bases in the middle. This CDR3 is CASRGGGISPYEQYF. The CDR3 DNA is TGTGCCAGCAGAGGAGGCGGGATTTCCCCCTACGAGCAGTACTTC.

This clonotype occurred a few times. V gene TRBV4-1 combines with J gene TRBJ2-7; D unresolved. From germline, CDR1 is MGHRA and CDR2 YSYEKL. V lost 3 bases, J lost 2 bases, and 8 bases lay in between. The CDR3 extends over 13 amino acids. The CDR3 is CASSQIQTYEQYF. Written as DNA, the CDR3 is TGCGCCAGCAGCCAGATTCAGACCTACGAGCAGTACTTC.

This sequence joins TRBV20-1 and TRBJ2-7, with TRBD2 matching over 13 bases. This CDR3 is 19 amino acids long. V lost 0 bases and J lost 2; bases outside the gene matches: 13. The germline gives CDR1 DFQATT, CDR2 SNEGSKA (reference sequence). The CDR3: CSARDFRVGTSGTTYEQYF. CDR3 nucleotide sequence: TGCAGTGCTAGAGATTTTAGAGTCGGGACTAGCGGGACCACCTACGAGCAGTACTTC.